The source of this T cell receptor beta chain is a study of shared clonotypes between healthy human individuals. Study conclusions and caveats: Clonotypes shared by all four donors outscored non-shared clonotypes in generation probability. It was observed that approximately 5% of naive CD4 clonotypes were shared across a handful of donors.

The investigators split CD4+ cells into a CD45RA+ naive subset and a CD45RA-negative memory subset. There are 16 residues in the CDR3. Germline V gene data show CDR1 as MDHEN and CDR2 as SYDVKM. Several immunoSEQ plates received, in even portions, the genomic DNA of each subset. Sequenced by immunoSEQ multiplex PCR; TCRdb stores in-frame clones only, minus some. The sample consists of roughly 1 million clones, more than 75% of them appearing once. This clone was seen ten or more times. Its specificity is not known. One end of the junction fails to match germline, which may point to a read error. This chain joins TRBV28 and TRBJ1-3; D is unresolved. What was sequenced was memory CD4+ T cells from PBMCs. Noted subset: CD45RA-negative fraction. The clonotype originates from a man aged 18 to 35 in good health. Some clones in this sample may be carry-over from other donors' samples. The CDR3 sequence: CASTLGGFASGNTIYF. The CDR3 DNA reads TGTGCCAGCACTTTAGGTGGCTTCGCCTCTGGAAACACCATATATTTT.